The present TCR beta chain was sequenced within a study of blood T cell repertoires in COVID-19. As for the study in general: The cDNA or gDNA used as material had been derived from T cells, B-cell-depleted T cells, or PBMCs.

Per the study methods: Amplification of reference gene primers provided the estimated nucleated cell counts. Using immunoSEQ multiplex PCR, the repertoire was profiled, and TCRdb retains in-frame clones only, with some absent. The DNA was the basis for D and trimming; V, J and clone size are from that table. Of some 240,000 clones detected, roughly 90% appear once; the ten largest clones hold just over 7%. V lost 0 bases and J lost 15, with 12 bases in between. Per germline, CDR1 MNHEY and CDR2 SVGEGT. CDR3 size: 13 residues. The source material was peripheral blood. The sequence came from a man in his 60s who had recovered from COVID-19. The chain has TRBV6-2 or TRBV6-3 and TRBJ1-6, with D uncertain. The CDR3 DNA follows: TGTGCCAGCAGTTACTCGGGCAGATTTATCCTCCACTTT. Protein product: CASSYSGRFILHF.